This TCR beta chain is drawn from a study of T-cell reconstitution after alpha-beta-depleted transplantation in children. This clonotype came up many times. Germline lookup yields CDR1 MNHEY and CDR2 SMNVEV (reference sequence). The CDR3 runs 16 residues. V was clipped by 9 bases and J by 6 bases; unmatched bases: 11. Preparing the TCRbeta library involved the use of unique molecular identifiers. TCRdb re-derived calls from the PCR reads in MiXCR, one entry per CDR3 protein. The table includes 440,000 or so distinct CDR3 sequences, under 13% detected once. The rearrangement uses TRBV27 and TRBJ2-3; the match to TRBD2 covers 14 bases. The TCR was taken from a human donor who donated a stem cell graft to a child with acute myeloid leukemia. The sample was PBMCs from the stem cell graft donor, taken from the stem cell graft. CDR3 sequence reads: CASTTSGGVLSDTQYF. The CDR3 bases are TGTGCCAGTACGACTAGCGGGGGGGTACTGTCGGATACGCAGTATTTT.